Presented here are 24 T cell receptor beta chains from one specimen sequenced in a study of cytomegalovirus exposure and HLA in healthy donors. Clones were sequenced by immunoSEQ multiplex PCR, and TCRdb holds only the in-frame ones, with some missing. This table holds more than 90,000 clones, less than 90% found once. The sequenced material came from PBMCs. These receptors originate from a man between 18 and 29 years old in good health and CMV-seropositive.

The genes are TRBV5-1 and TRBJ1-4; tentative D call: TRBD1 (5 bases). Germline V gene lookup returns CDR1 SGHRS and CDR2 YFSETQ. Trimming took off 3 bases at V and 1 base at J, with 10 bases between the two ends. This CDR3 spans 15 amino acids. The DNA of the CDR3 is TGCGCCAGCAGCTATGTGGGGGGAACTAATGAAAAACTGTTTTTT. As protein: CASSYVGGTNEKLFF.

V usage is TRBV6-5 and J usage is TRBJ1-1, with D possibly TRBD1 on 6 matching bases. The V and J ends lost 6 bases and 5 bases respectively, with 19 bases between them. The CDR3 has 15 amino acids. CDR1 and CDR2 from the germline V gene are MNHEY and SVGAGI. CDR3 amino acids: CASRGTYILRTEAFF. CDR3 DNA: TGTGCCAGCAGAGGGACATATATTTTGAGGACTGAAGCTTTCTTT.

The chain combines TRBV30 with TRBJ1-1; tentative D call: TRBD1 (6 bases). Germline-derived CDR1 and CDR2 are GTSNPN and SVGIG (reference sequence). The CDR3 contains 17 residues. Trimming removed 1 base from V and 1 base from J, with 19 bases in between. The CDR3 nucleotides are TGTGCCTGGAGTGGGGTCTATCGGACAGTAAAGAACACTGAAGCTTTCTTT. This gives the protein CAWSGVYRTVKNTEAFF. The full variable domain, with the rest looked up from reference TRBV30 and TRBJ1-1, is SQTIHQWPATLVQPVGSPLSLECTVEGTSNPNLYWYRQAAGRGLQLLFYSVGIGQISSEVPQNLSASRPQDRQFILSSKKLLLSDSGFYLCAWSGVYRTVKNTEAFFGQGTRLTVV.

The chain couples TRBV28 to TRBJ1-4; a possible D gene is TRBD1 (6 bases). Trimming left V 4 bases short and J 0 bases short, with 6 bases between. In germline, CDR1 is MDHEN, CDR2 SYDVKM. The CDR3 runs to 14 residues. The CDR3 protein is CASSYRATNEKLFF. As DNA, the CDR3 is TGTGCCAGCAGTTACAGGGCAACTAATGAAAAACTGTTTTTT.

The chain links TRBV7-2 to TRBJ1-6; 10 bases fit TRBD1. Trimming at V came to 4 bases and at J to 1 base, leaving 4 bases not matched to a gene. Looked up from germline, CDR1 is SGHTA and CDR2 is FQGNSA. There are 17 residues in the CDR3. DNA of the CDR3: TGTGCCAGCAGCTCCTGGACAGGGGGATCCTATAATTCACCCCTCCACTTT. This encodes CASSSWTGGSYNSPLHF.

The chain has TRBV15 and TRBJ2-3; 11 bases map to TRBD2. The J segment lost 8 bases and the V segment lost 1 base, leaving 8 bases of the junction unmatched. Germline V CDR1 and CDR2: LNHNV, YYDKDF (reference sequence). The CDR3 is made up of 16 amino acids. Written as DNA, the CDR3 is TGTGCCACCAGCAGAGCTCTAGCGGGGGGCGAAGGTACGCAGTATTTT. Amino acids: CATSRALAGGEGTQYF.

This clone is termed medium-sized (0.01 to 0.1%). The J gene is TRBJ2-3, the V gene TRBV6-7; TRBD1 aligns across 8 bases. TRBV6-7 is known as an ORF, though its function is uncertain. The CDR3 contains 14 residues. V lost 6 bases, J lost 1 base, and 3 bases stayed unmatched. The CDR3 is CASSRTGCTDTQYF. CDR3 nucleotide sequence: TGTGCCAGCAGCCGGACAGGGTGCACAGATACGCAGTATTTT.

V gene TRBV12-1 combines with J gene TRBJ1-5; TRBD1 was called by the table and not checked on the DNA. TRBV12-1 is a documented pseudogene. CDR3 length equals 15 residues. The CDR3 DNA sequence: TGTGCCAGCCCCAGGGGGGCGGCCTACAATCAGCCCCAGCATTTT. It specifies CASPRGAAYNQPQHF.

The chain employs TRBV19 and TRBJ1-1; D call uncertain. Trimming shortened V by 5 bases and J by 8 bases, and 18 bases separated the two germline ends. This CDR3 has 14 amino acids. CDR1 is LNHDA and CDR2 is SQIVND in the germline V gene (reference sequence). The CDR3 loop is CASSEGFRTAEAFF. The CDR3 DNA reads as TGTGCCAGTAGTGAGGGCTTTCGCACTGCCGAAGCTTTCTTT.

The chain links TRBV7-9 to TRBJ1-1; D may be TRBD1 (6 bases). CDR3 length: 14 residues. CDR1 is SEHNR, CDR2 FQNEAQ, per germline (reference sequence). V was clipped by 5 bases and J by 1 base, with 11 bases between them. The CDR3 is CASSPGHRNTEAFF. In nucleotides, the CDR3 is TGTGCCAGCAGCCCGGGACACCGGAACACTGAAGCTTTCTTT. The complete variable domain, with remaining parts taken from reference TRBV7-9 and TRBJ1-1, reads DTGVSQNPRHKITKRGQNVTFRCDPISEHNRLYWYRQTLGQGPEFLTYFQNEAQLEKSRLLSDRFSAERPKGSFSTLEIQRTEQGDSAMYLCASSPGHRNTEAFFGQGTRLTVV.

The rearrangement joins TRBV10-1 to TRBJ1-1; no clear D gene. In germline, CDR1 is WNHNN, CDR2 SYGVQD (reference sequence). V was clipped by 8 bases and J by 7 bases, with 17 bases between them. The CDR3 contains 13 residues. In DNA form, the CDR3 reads TGCGCCAGCCAATCGGTAGAGGGCGGTGAAGCTTTCTTT. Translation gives CASQSVEGGEAFF.

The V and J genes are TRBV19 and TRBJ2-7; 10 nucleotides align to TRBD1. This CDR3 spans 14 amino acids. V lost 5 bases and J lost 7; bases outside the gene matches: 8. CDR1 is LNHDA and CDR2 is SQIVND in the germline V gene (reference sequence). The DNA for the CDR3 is TGTGCCAGTAGTCATGGGACAGGGGCACGGGAGCAGTACTTC. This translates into CASSHGTGAREQYF. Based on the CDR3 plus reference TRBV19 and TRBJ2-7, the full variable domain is DGGITQSPKYLFRKEGQNVTLSCEQNLNHDAMYWYRQDPGQGLRLIYYSQIVNDFQKGDIAEGYSVSREKKESFPLTVTSAQKNPTAFYLCASSHGTGAREQYFGPGTRLTVT.

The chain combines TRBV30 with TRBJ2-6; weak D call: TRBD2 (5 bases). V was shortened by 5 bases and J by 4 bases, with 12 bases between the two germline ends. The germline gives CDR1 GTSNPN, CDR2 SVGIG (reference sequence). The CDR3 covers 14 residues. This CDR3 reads CAWVRLPGANVLTF. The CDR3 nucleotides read TGTGCCTGGGTCAGACTACCCGGGGCCAACGTCCTGACTTTC.

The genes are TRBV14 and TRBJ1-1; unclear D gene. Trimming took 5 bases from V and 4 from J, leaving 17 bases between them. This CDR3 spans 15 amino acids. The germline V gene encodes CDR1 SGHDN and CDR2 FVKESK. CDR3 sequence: CASSRSYGIGTEAFF. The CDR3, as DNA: TGTGCCAGCAGCAGAAGCTACGGGATCGGCACTGAAGCTTTCTTT.

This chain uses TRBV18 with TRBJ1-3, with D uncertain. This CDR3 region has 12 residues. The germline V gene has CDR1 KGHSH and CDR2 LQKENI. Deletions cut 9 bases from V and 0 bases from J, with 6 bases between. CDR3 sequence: CASESSGNTIYF. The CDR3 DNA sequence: TGTGCCAGTGAGAGCTCTGGAAACACCATATATTTT.

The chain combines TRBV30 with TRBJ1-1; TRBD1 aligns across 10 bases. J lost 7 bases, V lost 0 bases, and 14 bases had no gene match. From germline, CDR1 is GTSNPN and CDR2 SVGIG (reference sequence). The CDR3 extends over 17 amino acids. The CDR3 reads CAWSVRFRGQGTFEAFF. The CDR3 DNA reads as TGTGCCTGGAGTGTACGGTTTAGGGGACAGGGGACATTTGAAGCTTTCTTT.

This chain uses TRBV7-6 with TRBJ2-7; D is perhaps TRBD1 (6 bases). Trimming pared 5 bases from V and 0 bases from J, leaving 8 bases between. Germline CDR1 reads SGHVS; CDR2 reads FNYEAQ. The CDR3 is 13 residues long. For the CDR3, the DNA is TGTGCCAGCAGCCGGGACAACTCCTACGAGCAGTACTTC. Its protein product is CASSRDNSYEQYF. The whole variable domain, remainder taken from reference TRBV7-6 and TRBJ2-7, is GAGVSQSPRYKVTKRGQDVALRCDPISGHVSLYWYRQALGQGPEFLTYFNYEAQQDKSGLPNDRFSAERPEGSISTLTIQRTEQRDSAMYRCASSRDNSYEQYFGPGTRLTVT.

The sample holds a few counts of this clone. CDR3 sequence reads: CASSQSGTGGPDTQYF. DNA for the CDR3: TGTGCCAGCAGCCAAAGCGGGACAGGGGGGCCAGATACGCAGTATTTT. V usage is TRBV4-2 and J usage is TRBJ2-3; 11 bases align to TRBD1. Per the germline V gene, CDR1 is LGHNA and CDR2 is YNFKEQ. The CDR3 length is 16 residues. J was trimmed by 4 bases and V by 2 bases; bases with no gene match: 5.

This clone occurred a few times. CDR3 sequence reads: CASSTTGFEQYF. CDR3 DNA: TGTGCCAGCAGTACCACAGGGTTCGAGCAGTACTTC. This rearrangement joins TRBV5-4 to TRBJ2-7; TRBD1 is a possible D gene (6 bases). Per germline, CDR1 SGHNT and CDR2 YYREEE (reference sequence). The ends were cut back, 5 bases at V and 6 bases at J, with 12 bases in the middle. This CDR3 is 12 amino acids long.

The CDR3 sequence: CASSPTGPVSEKLFF. The CDR3 DNA is TGTGCCAGCTCACCAACTGGGCCAGTGAGTGAAAAACTGTTTTTT. This chain uses TRBV18 with TRBJ1-4; D uncertain. The V end was cut by 2 bases, the J end by 7 bases, with 14 bases between. The CDR3 consists of 15 residues. The germline gives CDR1 KGHSH, CDR2 LQKENI.

The CDR3 DNA reads TGTGCCAGCAGCGACAGGACGAACACCGGGGAGCTGTTTTTT. Protein: CASSDRTNTGELFF. V is TRBV9 and J is TRBJ2-2; D is possibly TRBD1 (5 bases). V was shortened by 3 bases and J by 0 bases, with 6 bases between the two germline ends. The CDR3 loop spans 14 amino acids. The germline V gene has CDR1 SGDLS and CDR2 YYNGEE. The whole variable domain, filled in from reference TRBV9 and TRBJ2-2, reads DSGVTQTPKHLITATGQRVTLRCSPRSGDLSVYWYQQSLDQGLQFLIQYYNGEERAKGNILERFSAQQFPDLHSELNLSSLELGDSALYFCASSDRTNTGELFFGEGSRLTVL.

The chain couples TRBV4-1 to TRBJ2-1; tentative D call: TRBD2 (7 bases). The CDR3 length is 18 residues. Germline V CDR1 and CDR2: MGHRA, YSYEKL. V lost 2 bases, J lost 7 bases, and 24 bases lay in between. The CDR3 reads CASSQSPAERGGRNEQFF. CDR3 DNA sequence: TGCGCCAGCAGCCAATCACCGGCCGAAAGGGGGGGGCGGAATGAGCAGTTCTTC.

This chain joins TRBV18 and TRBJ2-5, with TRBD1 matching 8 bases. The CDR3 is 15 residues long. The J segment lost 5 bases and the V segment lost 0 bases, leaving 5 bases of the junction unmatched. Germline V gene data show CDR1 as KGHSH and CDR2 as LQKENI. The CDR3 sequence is CASSPPGQVSETQYF. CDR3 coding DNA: TGTGCCAGCTCACCACCGGGACAGGTATCGGAGACCCAGTACTTC.

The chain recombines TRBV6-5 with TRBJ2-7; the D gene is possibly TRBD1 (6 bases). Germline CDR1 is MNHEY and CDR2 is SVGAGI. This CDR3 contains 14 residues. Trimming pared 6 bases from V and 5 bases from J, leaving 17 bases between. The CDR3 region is CASSPIAGANEQYF. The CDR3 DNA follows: TGTGCCAGCAGCCCCATAGCAGGGGCCAACGAGCAGTACTTC.